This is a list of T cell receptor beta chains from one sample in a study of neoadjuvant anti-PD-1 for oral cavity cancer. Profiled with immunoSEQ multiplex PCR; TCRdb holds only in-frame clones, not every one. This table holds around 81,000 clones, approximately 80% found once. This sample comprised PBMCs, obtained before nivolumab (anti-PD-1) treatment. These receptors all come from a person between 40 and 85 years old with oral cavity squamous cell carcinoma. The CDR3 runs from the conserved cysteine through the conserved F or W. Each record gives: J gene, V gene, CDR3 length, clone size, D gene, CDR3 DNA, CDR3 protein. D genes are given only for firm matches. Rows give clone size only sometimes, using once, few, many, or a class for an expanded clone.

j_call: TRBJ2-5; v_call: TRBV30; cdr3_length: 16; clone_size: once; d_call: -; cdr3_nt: TGTGCCTGGACCACACCGGCCGTCGTGTCGGGGCAGACCCAGTACTTC; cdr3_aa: CAWTTPAVVSGQTQYF
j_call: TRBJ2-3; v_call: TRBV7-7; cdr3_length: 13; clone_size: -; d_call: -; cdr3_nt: TGTGCTAGCAGCTTGTTGGGGACAGATACGCAGTATTTT; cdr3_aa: CASSLLGTDTQYF
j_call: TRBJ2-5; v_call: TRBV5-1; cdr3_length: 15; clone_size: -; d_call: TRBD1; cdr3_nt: TGCGCCAGCAGCCGAACACAGGGGCTTCAAGAGACCCAGTACTTC; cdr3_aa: CASSRTQGLQETQYF
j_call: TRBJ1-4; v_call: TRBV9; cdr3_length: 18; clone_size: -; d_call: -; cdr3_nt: TGTGCCAGCTCCGCGGGTGGGCAGACAAAGACAACTAATGAAAAACTGTTTTTT; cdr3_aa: CASSAGGQTKTTNEKLFF
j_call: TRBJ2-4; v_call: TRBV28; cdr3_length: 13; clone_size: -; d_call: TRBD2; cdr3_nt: TGTGCCAGCAGTTTCAGGGGGGCGGGACTAGCGTACTTC; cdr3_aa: CASSFRGAGLAYF
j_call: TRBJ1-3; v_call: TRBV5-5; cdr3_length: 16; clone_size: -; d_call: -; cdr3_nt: TGTGCCAGCAGCTTTTTGACAGGATACTCTGGAAACACCATATATTTT; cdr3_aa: CASSFLTGYSGNTIYF
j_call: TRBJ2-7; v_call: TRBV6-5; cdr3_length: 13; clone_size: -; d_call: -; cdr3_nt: TGTGCCAGCAGTTTGACGATAGCGAACGAGCAGTACTTC; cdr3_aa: CASSLTIANEQYF
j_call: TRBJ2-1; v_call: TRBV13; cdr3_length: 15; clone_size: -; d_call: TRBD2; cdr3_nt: TGTGCCAGCAGCCTCCGACTAGCGGGAGACAATGAGCAGTTCTTC; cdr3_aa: CASSLRLAGDNEQFF
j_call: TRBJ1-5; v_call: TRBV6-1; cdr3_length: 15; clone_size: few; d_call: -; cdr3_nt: TGTGCCAGCAGTCTACCGGGACTTAGCAATCAGCCCCAGCATTTT; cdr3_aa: CASSLPGLSNQPQHF
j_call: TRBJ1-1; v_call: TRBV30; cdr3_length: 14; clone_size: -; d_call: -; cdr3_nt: TGTGCCTGGAGTGTCCAGGGAAGGGGCACTGAAGCTTTCTTT; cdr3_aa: CAWSVQGRGTEAFF
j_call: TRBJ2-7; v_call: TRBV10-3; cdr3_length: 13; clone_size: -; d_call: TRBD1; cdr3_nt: TGTGCCATCAGTCCAGGGGGCTCCTACGAGCAGTACTTC; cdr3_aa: CAISPGGSYEQYF
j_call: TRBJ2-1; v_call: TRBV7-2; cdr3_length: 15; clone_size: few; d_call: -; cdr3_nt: TGTGCCAGCAGCCCCAACTGGGGTAGCCTCTATGAGCAGTTCTTC; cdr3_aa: CASSPNWGSLYEQFF
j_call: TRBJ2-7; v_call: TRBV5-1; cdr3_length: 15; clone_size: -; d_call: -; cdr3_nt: TGCGCCAGCAGCCCCGAGGGGAAGGGGTCCTACGAGCAGTACTTC; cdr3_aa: CASSPEGKGSYEQYF
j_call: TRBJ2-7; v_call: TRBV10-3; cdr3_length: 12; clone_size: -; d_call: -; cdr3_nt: TGTGCCATCAGTGAGTCAACGTACGAGCAGTACTTC; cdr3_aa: CAISESTYEQYF
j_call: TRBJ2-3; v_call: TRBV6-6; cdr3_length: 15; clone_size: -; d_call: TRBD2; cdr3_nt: TGTGCCAGCAGGAATAGCGGGACAAGCACAGATACGCAGTATTTT; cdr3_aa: CASRNSGTSTDTQYF
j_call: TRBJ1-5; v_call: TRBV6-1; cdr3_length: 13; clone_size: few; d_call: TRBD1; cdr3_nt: TGTGCCAGCAGTGAGCAGGGGGTAGAGCCCCAGCATTTT; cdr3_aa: CASSEQGVEPQHF
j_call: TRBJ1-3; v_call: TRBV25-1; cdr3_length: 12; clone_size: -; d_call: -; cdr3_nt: TGTGCCAGCAGTAGCCCTGGAAACACCATATATTTT; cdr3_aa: CASSSPGNTIYF